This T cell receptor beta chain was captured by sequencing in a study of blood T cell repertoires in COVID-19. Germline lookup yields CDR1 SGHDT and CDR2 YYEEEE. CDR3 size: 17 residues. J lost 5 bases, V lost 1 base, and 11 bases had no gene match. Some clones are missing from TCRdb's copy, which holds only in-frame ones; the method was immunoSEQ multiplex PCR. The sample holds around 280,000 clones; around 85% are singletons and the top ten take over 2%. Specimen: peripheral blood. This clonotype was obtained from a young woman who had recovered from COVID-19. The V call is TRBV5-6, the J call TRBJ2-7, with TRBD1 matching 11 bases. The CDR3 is CASSLRRTGGLGDEQYF. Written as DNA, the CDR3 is TGTGCCAGCAGCTTGAGAAGGACAGGGGGCCTGGGGGACGAGCAGTACTTC.